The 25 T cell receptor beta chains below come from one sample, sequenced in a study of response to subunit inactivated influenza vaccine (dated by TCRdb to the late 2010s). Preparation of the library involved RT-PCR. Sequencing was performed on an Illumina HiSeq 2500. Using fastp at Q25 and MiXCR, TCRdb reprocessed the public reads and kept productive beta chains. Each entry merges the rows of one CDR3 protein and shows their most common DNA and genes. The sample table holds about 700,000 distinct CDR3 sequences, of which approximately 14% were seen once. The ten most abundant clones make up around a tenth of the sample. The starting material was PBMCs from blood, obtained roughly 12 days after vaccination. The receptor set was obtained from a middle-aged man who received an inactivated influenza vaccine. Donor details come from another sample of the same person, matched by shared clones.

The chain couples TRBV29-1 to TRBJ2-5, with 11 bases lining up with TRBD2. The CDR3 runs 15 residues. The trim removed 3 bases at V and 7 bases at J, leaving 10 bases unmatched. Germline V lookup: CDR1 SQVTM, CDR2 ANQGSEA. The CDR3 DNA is TGCAGCGTTGATAGCGGGAGGGCACCGGCCGGGACCCAGTACTTC. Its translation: CSVDSGRAPAGTQYF.

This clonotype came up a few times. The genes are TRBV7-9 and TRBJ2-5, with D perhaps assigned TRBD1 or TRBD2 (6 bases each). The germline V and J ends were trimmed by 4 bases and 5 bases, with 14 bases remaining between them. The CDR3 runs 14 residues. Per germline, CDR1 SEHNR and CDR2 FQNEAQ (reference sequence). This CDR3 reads CASSSAGGFETQYF. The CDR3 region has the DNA TGTGCCAGCAGCTCCGCCGGGGGCTTTGAGACCCAGTACTTC.

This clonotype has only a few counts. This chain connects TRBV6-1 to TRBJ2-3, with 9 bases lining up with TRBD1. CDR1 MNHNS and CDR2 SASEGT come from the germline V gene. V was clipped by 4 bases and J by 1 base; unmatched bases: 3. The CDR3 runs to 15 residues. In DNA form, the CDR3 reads TGTGCCAGCAGTGGGGGACAGGGCCGCACAGATACGCAGTATTTT. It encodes CASSGGQGRTDTQYF.

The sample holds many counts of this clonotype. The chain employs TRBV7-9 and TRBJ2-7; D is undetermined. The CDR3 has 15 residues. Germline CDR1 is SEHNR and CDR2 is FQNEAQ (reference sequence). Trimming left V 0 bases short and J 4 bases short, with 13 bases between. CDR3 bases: TGTGCCAGCAGCTTAGCGCACGGCAGCTCGTACGAGCAGTACTTC. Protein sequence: CASSLAHGSSYEQYF.

In DNA, the CDR3 is TGTGCCAGCAGTGATTTTGTCGAAGCTTTCTTT. Its protein is CASSDFVEAFF. This chain connects TRBV2 to TRBJ1-1; D unresolved. The CDR3 is 11 residues long. V was cut by 3 bases and J by 8 bases, with 7 bases left in between. In germline, CDR1 is SNHLY, CDR2 FYNNEI.

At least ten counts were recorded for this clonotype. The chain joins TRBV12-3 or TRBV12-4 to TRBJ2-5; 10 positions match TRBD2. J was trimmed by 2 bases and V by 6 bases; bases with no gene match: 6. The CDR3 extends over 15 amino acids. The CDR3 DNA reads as TGTGCCAGCAGCCCGGGACTAGCGAATCAAGAGACCCAGTACTTC. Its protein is CASSPGLANQETQYF.

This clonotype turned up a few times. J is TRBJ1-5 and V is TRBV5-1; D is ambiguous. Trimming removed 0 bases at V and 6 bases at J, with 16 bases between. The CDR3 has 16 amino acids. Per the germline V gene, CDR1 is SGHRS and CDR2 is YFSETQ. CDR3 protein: CASSLGGYTPGQPQHF. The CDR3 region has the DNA TGCGCCAGCAGCTTGGGGGGATACACCCCAGGTCAGCCCCAGCATTTT.

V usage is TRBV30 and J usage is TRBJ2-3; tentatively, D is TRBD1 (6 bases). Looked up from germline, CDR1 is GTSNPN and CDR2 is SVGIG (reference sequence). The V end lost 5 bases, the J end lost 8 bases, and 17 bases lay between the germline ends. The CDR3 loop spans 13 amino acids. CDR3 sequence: CAWGQTDGSTQYF. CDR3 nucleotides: TGTGCCTGGGGACAGACGGACGGGTCTACGCAGTATTTT. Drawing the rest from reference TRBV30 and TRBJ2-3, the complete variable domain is SQTIHQWPATLVQPVGSPLSLECTVEGTSNPNLYWYRQAAGRGLQLLFYSVGIGQISSEVPQNLSASRPQDRQFILSSKKLLLSDSGFYLCAWGQTDGSTQYFGPGTRLTVL.

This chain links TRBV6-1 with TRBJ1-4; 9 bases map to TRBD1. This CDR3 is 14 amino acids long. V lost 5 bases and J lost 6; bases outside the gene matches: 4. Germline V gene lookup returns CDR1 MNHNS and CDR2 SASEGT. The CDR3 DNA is TGTGCCAGCAGTCCCTGGGACAGGGATGAAAAACTGTTTTTT. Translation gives CASSPWDRDEKLFF.

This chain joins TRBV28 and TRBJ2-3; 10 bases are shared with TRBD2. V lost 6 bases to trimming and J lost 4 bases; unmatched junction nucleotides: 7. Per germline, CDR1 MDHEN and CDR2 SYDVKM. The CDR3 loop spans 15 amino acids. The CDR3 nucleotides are TGTGCCAGCAGCCGTAGCGGGAGGAGCCCAGATACGCAGTATTTT. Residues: CASSRSGRSPDTQYF.

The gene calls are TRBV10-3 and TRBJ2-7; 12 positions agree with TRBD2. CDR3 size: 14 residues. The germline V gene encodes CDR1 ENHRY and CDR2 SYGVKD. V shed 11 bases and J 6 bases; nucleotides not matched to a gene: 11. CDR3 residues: CAPSYLAGGTEQYF. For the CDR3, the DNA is TGTGCCCCCAGTTATCTAGCGGGAGGGACCGAGCAGTACTTC.

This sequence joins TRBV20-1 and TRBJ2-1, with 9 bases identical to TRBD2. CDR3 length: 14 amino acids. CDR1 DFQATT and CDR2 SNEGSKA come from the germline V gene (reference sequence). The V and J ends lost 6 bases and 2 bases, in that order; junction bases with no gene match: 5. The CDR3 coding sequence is TGCAGTGCCACTCGGACTAGCGCCTACAATGAGCAGTTCTTC. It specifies CSATRTSAYNEQFF.

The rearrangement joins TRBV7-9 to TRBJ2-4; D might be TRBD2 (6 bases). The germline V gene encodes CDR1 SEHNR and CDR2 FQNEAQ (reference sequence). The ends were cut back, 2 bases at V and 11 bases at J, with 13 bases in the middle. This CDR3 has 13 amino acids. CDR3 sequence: CASSLMTPGVQYF. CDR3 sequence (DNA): TGTGCCAGCAGCTTAATGACGCCGGGAGTTCAGTACTTC.

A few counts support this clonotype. The CDR3, as DNA: TGCGCCACCGCCCTAAGCGAGGGTCAGCCCCAGCATTTT. Protein: CATALSEGQPQHF. The V call is TRBV10-2, the J call TRBJ1-5; D is undetermined. Germline V lookup: CDR1 WSHSY, CDR2 SAAADI. The CDR3 is made up of 13 amino acids. The germline V and J ends were trimmed by 10 bases and 6 bases, with 16 bases remaining between them.

CDR3 protein: CASSLATGFYGYTF. In DNA, the CDR3 is TGTGCCAGCAGCCTCGCTACAGGTTTTTATGGCTACACCTTC. The V call is TRBV3-1, the J call TRBJ1-2, with a possible D match to TRBD1 (5 bases). CDR1 LGHDT and CDR2 YNNKEL come from the germline V gene (reference sequence). The V end was cut by 4 bases, the J end by 5 bases, with 14 bases between. The CDR3 sequence is 14 residues long.

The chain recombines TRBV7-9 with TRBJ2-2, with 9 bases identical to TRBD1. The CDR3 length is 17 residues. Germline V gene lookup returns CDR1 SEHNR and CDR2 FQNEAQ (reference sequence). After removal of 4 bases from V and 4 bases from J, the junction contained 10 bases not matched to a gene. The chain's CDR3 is CASSSVMDRGITGELFF. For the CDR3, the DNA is TGTGCCAGCAGCTCTGTCATGGACAGGGGAATCACCGGGGAGCTGTTTTTT.

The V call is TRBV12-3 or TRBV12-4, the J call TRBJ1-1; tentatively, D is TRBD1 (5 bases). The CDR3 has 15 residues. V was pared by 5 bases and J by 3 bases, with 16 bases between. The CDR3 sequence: CASSLRTFRDTEAFF. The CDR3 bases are TGTGCCAGCAGTCTCCGGACATTTCGGGACACTGAAGCTTTCTTT.

This CDR3 is CASSYSSSWSIYEQYF. DNA for the CDR3: TGTGCCAGCAGTTACTCATCTAGCTGGAGTATTTACGAGCAGTACTTC. V usage is TRBV6-5 and J usage is TRBJ2-7, with D perhaps TRBD2 (5 bases). The germline V gene encodes CDR1 MNHEY and CDR2 SVGAGI. Trimming removed 0 bases at V and 4 bases at J, with 16 bases between. CDR3 length: 16 residues.

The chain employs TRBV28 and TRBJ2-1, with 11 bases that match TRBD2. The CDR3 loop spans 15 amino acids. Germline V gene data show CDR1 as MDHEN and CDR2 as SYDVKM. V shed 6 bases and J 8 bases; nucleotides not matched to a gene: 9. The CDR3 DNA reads TGTGCCAGCAGAACCACTAGCGGGAGATTCCATGAGCAGTTCTTC. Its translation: CASRTTSGRFHEQFF. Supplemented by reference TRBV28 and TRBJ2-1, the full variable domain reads DVKVTQSSRYLVKRTGEKVFLECVQDMDHENMFWYRQDPGLGLRLIYFSYDVKMKEKGDIPEGYSVSREKKERFSLILESASTNQTSMYLCASRTTSGRFHEQFFGPGTRLTVL.

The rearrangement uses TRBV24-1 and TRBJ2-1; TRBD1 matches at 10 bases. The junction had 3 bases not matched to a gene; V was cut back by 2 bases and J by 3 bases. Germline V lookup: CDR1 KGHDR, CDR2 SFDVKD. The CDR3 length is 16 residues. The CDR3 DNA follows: TGTGCCACCAGTGATTCGGGACAGGGGAGCTACAATGAGCAGTTCTTC. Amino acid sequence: CATSDSGQGSYNEQFF.

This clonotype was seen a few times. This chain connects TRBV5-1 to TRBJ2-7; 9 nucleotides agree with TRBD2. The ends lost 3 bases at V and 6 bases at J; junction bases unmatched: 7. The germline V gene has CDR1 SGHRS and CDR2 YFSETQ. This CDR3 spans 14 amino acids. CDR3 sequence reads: CASSSTSGLIEQYF. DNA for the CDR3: TGCGCCAGCAGCTCGACTAGCGGCTTGATCGAGCAGTACTTC.

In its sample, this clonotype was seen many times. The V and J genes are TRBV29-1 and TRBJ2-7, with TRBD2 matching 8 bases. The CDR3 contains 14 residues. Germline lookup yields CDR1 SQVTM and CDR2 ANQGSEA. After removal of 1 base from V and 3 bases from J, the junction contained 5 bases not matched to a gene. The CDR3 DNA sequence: TGCAGCGTTGAAGGGGGCGGGGGGATCTACGAGCAGTACTTC. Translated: CSVEGGGGIYEQYF.

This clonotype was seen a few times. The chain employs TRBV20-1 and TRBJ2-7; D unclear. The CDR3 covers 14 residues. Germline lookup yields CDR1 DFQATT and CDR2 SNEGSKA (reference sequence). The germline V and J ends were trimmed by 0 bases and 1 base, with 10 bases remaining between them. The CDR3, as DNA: TGCAGTGCTAGAGATCTCGGCAATTCCTACGAGCAGTACTTC. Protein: CSARDLGNSYEQYF.

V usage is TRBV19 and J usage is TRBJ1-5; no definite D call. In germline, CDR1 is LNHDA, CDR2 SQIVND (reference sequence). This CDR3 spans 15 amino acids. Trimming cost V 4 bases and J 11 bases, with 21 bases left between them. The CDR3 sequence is CASSTPGRTDRSQHF. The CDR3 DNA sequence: TGTGCCAGTAGTACCCCGGGCCGCACCGATCGGTCCCAGCATTTT.

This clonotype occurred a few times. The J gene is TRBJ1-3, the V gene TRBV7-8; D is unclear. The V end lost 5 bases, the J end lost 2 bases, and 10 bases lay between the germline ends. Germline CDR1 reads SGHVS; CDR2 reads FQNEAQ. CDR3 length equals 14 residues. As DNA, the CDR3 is TGTGCCAGCAGCCCCCTCGGGGCTGGAAACACCATATATTTT. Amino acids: CASSPLGAGNTIYF.